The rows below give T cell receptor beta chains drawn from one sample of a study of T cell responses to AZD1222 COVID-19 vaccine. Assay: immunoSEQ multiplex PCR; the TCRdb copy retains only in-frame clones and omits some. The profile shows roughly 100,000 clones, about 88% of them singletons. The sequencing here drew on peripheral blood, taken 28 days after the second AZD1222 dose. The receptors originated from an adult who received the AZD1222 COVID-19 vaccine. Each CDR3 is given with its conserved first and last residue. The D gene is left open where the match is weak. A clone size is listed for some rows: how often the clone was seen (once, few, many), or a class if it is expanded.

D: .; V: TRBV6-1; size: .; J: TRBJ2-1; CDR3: CASSEAGWNEQFF; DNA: TGTGCCAGCAGTGAAGCTGGTTGGAATGAGCAGTTCTTC
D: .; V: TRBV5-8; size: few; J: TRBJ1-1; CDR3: CASSLLGNRAFF; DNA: TGTGCCAGCAGCTTGTTGGGGAATCGGGCTTTCTTT
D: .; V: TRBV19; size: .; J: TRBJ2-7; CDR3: CASTPGTGAPGEQYF; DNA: TGTGCCAGTACCCCAGGGACGGGAGCCCCGGGGGAGCAGTACTTC
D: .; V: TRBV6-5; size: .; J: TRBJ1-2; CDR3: CATSPGYGYTF; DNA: TGTGCCACCTCCCCAGGGTATGGCTACACCTTC
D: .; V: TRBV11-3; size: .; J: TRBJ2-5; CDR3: CASSPGAGMMETQYF; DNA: TGTGCCAGCAGCCCGGGGGCAGGTATGATGGAGACCCAGTACTTC
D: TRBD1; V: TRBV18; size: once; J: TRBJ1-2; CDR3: CASSPGQGANYGYTF; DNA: TGTGCCAGCTCACCGGGACAGGGAGCTAACTATGGCTACACCTTC
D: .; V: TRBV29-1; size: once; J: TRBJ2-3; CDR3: CSVASGLSTDTQYF; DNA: TGCAGCGTTGCCTCGGGCCTAAGCACAGATACGCAGTATTTT
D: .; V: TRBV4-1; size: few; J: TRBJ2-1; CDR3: CASSQDLAGSFTYNEQFF; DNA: TGCGCCAGCAGCCAAGATTTAGCAGGGTCATTCACCTACAATGAGCAGTTCTTC
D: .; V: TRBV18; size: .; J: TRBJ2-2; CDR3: CASPDNRADGELFF; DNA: TGTGCCAGCCCAGATAACAGGGCCGACGGGGAGCTGTTTTTT
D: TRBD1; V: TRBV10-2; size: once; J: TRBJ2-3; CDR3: CASCRTGFQITQNRGTQYF; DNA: TGCGCCAGCTGCCGGACAGGATTCCAGATCACACAGAATAGGGGTACGCAGTATTTT
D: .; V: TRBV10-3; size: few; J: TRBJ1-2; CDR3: CAISESRGKINGYTF; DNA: TGTGCCATCAGTGAGTCTAGGGGGAAGATAAATGGCTACACCTTC
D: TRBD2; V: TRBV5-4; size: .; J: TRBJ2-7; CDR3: CASSPGTSQNSYEQYF; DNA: TGTGCCAGCAGCCCAGGGACTAGCCAAAACTCCTACGAGCAGTACTTC
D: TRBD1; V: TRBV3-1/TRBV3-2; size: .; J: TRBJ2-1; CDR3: CASSQGQGAGFGNEQFF; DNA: TGTGCCAGCAGCCAAGGCCAGGGGGCTGGTTTCGGGAATGAGCAGTTCTTC
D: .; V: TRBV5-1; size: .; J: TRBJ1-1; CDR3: CASSLTGANTEAFF; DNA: TGCGCCAGCAGCTTGACAGGAGCGAACACTGAAGCTTTCTTT
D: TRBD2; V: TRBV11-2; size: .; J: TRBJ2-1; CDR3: CASSLGFSGSYEQFF; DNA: TGTGCCAGCAGCTTAGGGTTTAGCGGGAGCTATGAGCAGTTCTTC
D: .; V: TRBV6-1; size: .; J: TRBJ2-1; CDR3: CASSDPAGEQFF; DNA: TGTGCCAGCAGTGACCCCGCGGGTGAGCAGTTCTTC
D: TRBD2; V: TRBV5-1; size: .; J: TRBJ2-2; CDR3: CASSFPTSGSGGELFF; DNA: TGCGCCAGCAGCTTCCCGACTAGCGGGAGTGGCGGGGAGCTGTTTTTT
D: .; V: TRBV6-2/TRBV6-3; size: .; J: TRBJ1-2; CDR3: CASSYAGNYGYTF; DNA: TGTGCCAGCAGTTACGCAGGGAACTATGGCTACACCTTC
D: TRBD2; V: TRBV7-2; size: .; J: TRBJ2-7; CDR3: CASSLVGGTTSYEQYF; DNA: TGTGCCAGCAGCTTAGTTGGTGGGACTACTTCCTACGAGCAGTACTTC
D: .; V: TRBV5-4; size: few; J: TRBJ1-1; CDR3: CASSPGQNTEAFF; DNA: TGTGCCAGCAGTCCTGGCCAGAACACTGAAGCTTTCTTT
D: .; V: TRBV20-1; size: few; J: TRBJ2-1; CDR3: CSASANNEQFF; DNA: TGCAGTGCTAGTGCGAACAATGAGCAGTTCTTC
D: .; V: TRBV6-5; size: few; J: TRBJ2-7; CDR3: CASSQTYRSYEQYF; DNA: TGTGCCAGCAGCCAAACTTACCGAAGCTACGAGCAGTACTTC
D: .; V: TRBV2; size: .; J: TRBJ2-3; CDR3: CASRPTGSVDTQYF; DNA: TGTGCCAGCAGACCAACTGGATCCGTGGATACGCAGTATTTT
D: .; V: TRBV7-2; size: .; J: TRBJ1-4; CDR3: CASSLVVGTNEKLFF; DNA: TGTGCCAGCAGCTTAGTCGTGGGAACTAATGAAAAACTGTTTTTT